The rows below give T cell receptor beta chains drawn from one sample of a study of regulatory T cells in long-lasting Graves disease. TCRdb ran MiXCR on the multiplex PCR reads and lists one entry per CDR3 protein. The data hold about 400,000 distinct CDR3 sequences, with under 20% observed a single time. The sample was also reused in another study, on T cells in Graves' hyperthyroidism and ophthalmopathy.

The sequences come from peripheral blood mononuclear cells (PBMCs), collected at new diagnosis, from a patient treated with antithyroid drugs. The receptors were gathered from a young woman with Graves disease. Each CDR3 is given with its conserved first and last residue. A D gene is named only where the DNA matches it firmly. The size of a clone is reported for some rows only, either as once, few or many, or as a class for expanded clones.

v_call	clone_size	j_call	d_call	cdr3_nt	cdr3_aa
TRBV9	few	TRBJ1-6	TRBD1	TGTGCCAGCAGCGCGACAGGGGGTTCAGGTAATTCACCCCTCCACTTT	CASSATGGSGNSPLHF
TRBV2	NA	TRBJ2-7	NA	TGTGCCAGCAGGGATAGGGACTACGAGCAGTACTTC	CASRDRDYEQYF
TRBV11-2	NA	TRBJ2-5	NA	TGTGCCAGCAGCCCAAAATCGACAGGCCTACGGGAGACCCAGTACTTC	CASSPKSTGLRETQYF
TRBV4-1	many	TRBJ2-5	NA	TGCGCCAGCAGCGAGCGACAGTTGAAGACCCAGTACTTC	CASSERQLKTQYF
TRBV5-1	many	TRBJ2-5	NA	TGCGCCAGCAGCTTGGCCAAAGAGACCCAGTACTTC	CASSLAKETQYF
TRBV5-1	few	TRBJ1-6	NA	TGCGCCAGCAGCTTGGCCGAGACAACCTATAATTCACCCCTCCACTTT	CASSLAETTYNSPLHF
TRBV9	NA	TRBJ1-6	NA	TGTGCCAGCAGCGATCGGATCGGAGGGGATTCACCCCTCCACTTT	CASSDRIGGDSPLHF
TRBV19	few	TRBJ2-2	NA	TGTGCCAGTAGTCTCGAAGGTTCTGCCGGGGAGCTGTTTTTT	CASSLEGSAGELFF
TRBV18	few	TRBJ2-5	NA	TGTGCCAGCTCAGCAGACGGGACCCAGTACTTC	CASSADGTQYF
TRBV28	many	TRBJ1-1	TRBD1	TGTGCCAGCAGCAACAACCCGACAGGGCGTACTGAAGCTTTCTTT	CASSNNPTGRTEAFF
TRBV19	NA	TRBJ2-7	NA	TGTGCCAGTAAGGAGAGCGGCTATTCCTACGAGCAGTACTTC	CASKESGYSYEQYF
TRBV27	many	TRBJ2-1	NA	TGTGCCAGCAGTCCCGACCGCTTCTCCTACAATGAGCAGTTCTTC	CASSPDRFSYNEQFF
TRBV18	many	TRBJ1-5	NA	TGTGCCAGCTCACCAGAACAGATCAATCAGCCCCAGCATTTT	CASSPEQINQPQHF
TRBV27	NA	TRBJ2-2	TRBD1	TGTGCCAGCAGTTTATCTGGGGACAGGCCCGGGGAGCTGTTTTTT	CASSLSGDRPGELFF
TRBV3-1	many	TRBJ2-5	TRBD2	TGTGCCAGCAGCCATCGTAGCGGGAGAGTGGAGACCCAGTACTTC	CASSHRSGRVETQYF
TRBV2	many	TRBJ2-4	NA	TGTGCCAGCAGTGATTCCGGGCCCAACCTAGCCAAAAACATTCAGTACTTC	CASSDSGPNLAKNIQYF
TRBV7-3	NA	TRBJ1-5	NA	TGTGCCAGCAGCTTCCTGGGCCAGCATTTT	CASSFLGQHF
TRBV28	many	TRBJ2-6	NA	TGTGCCAGCAGTTTTTTCCAAGGCAGGGACTCTGGGGCCAACGTCCTGACTTTC	CASSFFQGRDSGANVLTF
TRBV12-3/TRBV12-4	many	TRBJ2-5	TRBD2	TGTGCCAGCAGCCCCACGACTAGCGGGAGGACGATGCAAGAGACCCAGTACTTC	CASSPTTSGRTMQETQYF
TRBV7-8	many	TRBJ2-2	NA	TGTGCCAGCAGCTTAGTCCAGGGGAACACCGGGGAGCTGTTTTTT	CASSLVQGNTGELFF
TRBV5-1	NA	TRBJ2-5	TRBD2	TGCGCCAGCAGCTTCTCAAGCGGGGGGGACCAAGAGACCCAGTACTTC	CASSFSSGGDQETQYF